Sequencing of this T cell receptor beta chain was carried out in a study of pediatric ulcerative colitis. Assay: immunoSEQ multiplex PCR; the TCRdb copy retains only in-frame clones and omits some. The sample has roughly 49,000 clones, roughly 79% seen once; the top ten hold about 4%. Rectal tissue came from one to two pinch biopsies taken at colonoscopy. Trimming shortened V by 0 bases and J by 4 bases, and 18 bases separated the two germline ends. Per germline, CDR1 MGHRA and CDR2 YSYEKL. This CDR3 spans 17 amino acids. Concerning this clone itself: Its specificity is unknown.

Overall study findings and caveats: Substantially fewer templates came from a couple of patients' blood samples.

The chain uses TRBV4-1 and TRBJ1-1; D not resolved. Sample: gut tissue. The receptor was derived from a girl between 10 and 17 years old with moderate ulcerative colitis. This CDR3 is CASSQDLVGRRGTEAFF. The CDR3 DNA reads as TGCGCCAGCAGCCAAGATCTCGTAGGGCGCCGGGGCACTGAAGCTTTCTTT.